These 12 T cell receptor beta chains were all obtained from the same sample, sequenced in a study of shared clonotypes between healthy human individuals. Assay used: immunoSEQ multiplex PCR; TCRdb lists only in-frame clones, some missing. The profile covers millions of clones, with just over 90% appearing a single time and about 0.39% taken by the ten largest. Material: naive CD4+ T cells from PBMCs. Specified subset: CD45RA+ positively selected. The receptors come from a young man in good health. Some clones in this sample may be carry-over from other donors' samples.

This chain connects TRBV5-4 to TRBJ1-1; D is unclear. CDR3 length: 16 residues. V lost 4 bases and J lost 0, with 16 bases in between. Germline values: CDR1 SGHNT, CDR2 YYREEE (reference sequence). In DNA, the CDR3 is TGTGCCAGCAGCCCTGCTGGGTCGAGGATGAACACTGAAGCTTTCTTT. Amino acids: CASSPAGSRMNTEAFF.

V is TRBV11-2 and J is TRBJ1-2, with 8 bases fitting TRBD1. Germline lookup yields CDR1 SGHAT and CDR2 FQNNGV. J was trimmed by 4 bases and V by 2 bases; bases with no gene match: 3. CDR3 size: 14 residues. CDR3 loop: CASSLQGAAYGYTF. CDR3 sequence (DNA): TGTGCCAGCAGCTTACAGGGGGCCGCCTATGGCTACACCTTC.

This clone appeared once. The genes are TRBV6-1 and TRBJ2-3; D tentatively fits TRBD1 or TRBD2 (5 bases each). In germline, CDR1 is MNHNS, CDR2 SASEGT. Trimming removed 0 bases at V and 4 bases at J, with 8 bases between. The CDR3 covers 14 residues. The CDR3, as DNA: TGTGCCAGCAGTGAAGCGGGGCGGGCAGATACGCAGTATTTT. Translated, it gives CASSEAGRADTQYF.

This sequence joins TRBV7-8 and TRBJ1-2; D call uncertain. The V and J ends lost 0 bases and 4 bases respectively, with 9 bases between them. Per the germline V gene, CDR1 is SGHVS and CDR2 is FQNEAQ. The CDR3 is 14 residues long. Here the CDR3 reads CASSLARRLYGYTF. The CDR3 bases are TGTGCCAGCAGCTTAGCCCGGCGGCTCTATGGCTACACCTTC.

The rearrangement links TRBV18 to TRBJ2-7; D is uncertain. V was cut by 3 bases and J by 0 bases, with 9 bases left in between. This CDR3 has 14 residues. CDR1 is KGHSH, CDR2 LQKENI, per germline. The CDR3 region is CASSPPEISYEQYF. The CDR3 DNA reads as TGTGCCAGCTCACCGCCTGAGATCTCCTACGAGCAGTACTTC.

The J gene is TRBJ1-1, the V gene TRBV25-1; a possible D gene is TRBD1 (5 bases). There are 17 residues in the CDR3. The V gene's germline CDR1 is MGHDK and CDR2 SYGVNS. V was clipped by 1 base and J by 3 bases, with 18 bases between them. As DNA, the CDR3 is TGTGCCAGCAGTGAATGGGAGTTCGCCAGAGGGGACACTGAAGCTTTCTTT. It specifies CASSEWEFARGDTEAFF. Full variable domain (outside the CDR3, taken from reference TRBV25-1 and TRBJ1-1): EADIYQTPRYLVIGTGKKITLECSQTMGHDKMYWYQQDPGMELHLIHYSYGVNSTEKGDLSSESTVSRIRTEHFPLTLESARPSHTSQYLCASSEWEFARGDTEAFFGQGTRLTVV.

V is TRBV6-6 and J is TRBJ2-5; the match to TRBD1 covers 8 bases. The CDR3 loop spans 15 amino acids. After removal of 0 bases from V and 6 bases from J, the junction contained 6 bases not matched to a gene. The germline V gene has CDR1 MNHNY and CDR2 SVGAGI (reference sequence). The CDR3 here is CASSYSGQGEKTQYF. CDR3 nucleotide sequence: TGTGCCAGCAGTTACTCAGGACAGGGTGAAAAGACCCAGTACTTC.

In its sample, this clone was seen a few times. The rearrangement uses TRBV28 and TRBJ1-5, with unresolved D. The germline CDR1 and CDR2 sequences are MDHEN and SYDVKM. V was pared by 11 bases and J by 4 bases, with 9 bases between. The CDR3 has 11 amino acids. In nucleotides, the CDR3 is TGTGCCGCCGGCCGTAATCAGCCCCAGCATTTT. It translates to CAAGRNQPQHF.

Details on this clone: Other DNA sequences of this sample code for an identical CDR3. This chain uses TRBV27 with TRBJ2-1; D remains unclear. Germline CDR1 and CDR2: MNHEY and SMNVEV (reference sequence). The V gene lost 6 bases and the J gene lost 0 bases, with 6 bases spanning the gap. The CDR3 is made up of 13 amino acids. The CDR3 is CASRQSSYNEQFF. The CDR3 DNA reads TGTGCCAGCAGACAGAGCTCCTACAATGAGCAGTTCTTC.

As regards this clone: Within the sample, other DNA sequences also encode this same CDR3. CDR3 DNA sequence: TGCGCCAGCAGCTCCTCAGGGTCAGGAAACACCATATATTTT. Translating gives CASSSSGSGNTIYF. V usage is TRBV5-1 and J usage is TRBJ1-3, with a possible D match to TRBD1 (5 bases). Deletions cut 3 bases from V and 4 bases from J, with 11 bases between. CDR3 length: 14 residues. From germline, CDR1 is SGHRS and CDR2 YFSETQ.

The chain's CDR3 is CASSWGLLTDTQYF. The CDR3 coding sequence is TGCGCCAGCAGCTGGGGACTCCTCACAGATACGCAGTATTTT. The chain carries TRBV5-1 and TRBJ2-3, with D possibly TRBD2 on 6 matching bases. The length of the CDR3 is 14 residues. Germline V gene lookup returns CDR1 SGHRS and CDR2 YFSETQ. Trimming left V 3 bases short and J 2 bases short, with 10 bases between.

As DNA, the CDR3 is TGTGCCAGCAGCTCCGGTAGCGGCTCGAGGGCATACAATGAGCAGTTCTTC. Its protein product is CASSSGSGSRAYNEQFF. The genes are TRBV5-4 and TRBJ2-1; D may be TRBD2 (6 bases). Deletions cut 3 bases from V and 4 bases from J, with 20 bases between. In germline, CDR1 is SGHNT, CDR2 YYREEE (reference sequence). The CDR3 contains 17 residues.